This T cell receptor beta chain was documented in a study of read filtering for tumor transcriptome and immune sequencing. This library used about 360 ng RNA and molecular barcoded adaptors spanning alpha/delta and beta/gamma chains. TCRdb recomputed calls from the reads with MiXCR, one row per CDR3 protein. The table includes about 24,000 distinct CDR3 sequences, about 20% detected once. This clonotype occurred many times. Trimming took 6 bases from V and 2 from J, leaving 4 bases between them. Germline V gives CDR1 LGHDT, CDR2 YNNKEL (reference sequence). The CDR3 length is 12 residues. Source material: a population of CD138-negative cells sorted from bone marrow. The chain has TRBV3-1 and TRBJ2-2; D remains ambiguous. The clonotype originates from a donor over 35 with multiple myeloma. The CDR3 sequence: CASSFNTGELFF. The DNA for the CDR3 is TGTGCCAGCAGTTTCAACACCGGGGAGCTGTTTTTT. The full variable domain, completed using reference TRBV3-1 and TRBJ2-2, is DTAVSQTPKYLVTQMGNDKSIKCEQNLGHDTMYWYKQDSKKFLKIMFSYNNKELIINETVPNRFSPKSPDKAHLNLHINSLELGDSAVYFCASSFNTGELFFGEGSRLTVL.